The 19 T cell receptor beta chains reported below all come from one sample, sequenced in a study of cytomegalovirus exposure and HLA in healthy donors. Primers for the PCR totalled 60 Vbeta and 13 Jbeta. Produced via immunoSEQ multiplex PCR; TCRdb's table is partial and in-frame only. The table shows about 83,000 clones, with 78% occurring only once. Sequencing was done on a sample of PBMCs. These receptors were collected from a man aged 18 to 30 in good health and CMV-seropositive.

The chain joins TRBV7-3 to TRBJ1-1; weak D call: TRBD1 (5 bases). V gave up 5 bases and J gave up 0 bases, with 7 bases separating them. Germline V lookup: CDR1 SGHTA, CDR2 FQGTGA. The CDR3 totals 13 residues. CDR3 nucleotide sequence: TGTGCCAGCAGCGGACACCTGAACACTGAAGCTTTCTTT. Translated: CASSGHLNTEAFF.

This clone was picked up a small number of times. Other DNA sequences in the same sample also yield this CDR3. V and J are TRBV28 and TRBJ1-1; the D gene is possibly TRBD1 (5 bases). Trimming took 2 bases from V and 4 from J, leaving 5 bases between them. The CDR3 loop spans 12 amino acids. Germline lookup yields CDR1 MDHEN and CDR2 SYDVKM. The CDR3 nucleotides are TGTGCCAGCAGTTTAAGGGGCACTGAAGCTTTCTTT. This sequence encodes CASSLRGTEAFF.

The chain has TRBV27 and TRBJ2-7; 9 positions agree with TRBD1. V shed 6 bases and J 4 bases; nucleotides not matched to a gene: 4. The length of the CDR3 is 13 residues. The V gene's germline CDR1 is MNHEY and CDR2 SMNVEV (reference sequence). The CDR3 sequence: CASSLTGGYEQYF. The CDR3 DNA reads TGTGCCAGCAGCTTGACAGGGGGGTACGAGCAGTACTTC.

The sample holds a few counts of this clone. This chain links TRBV10-3 with TRBJ2-2; 8 positions match TRBD1. The germline V gene has CDR1 ENHRY and CDR2 SYGVKD. The V gene end was trimmed by 2 bases and the J gene end by 6 bases; junction bases not matched to a gene: 8. The CDR3 is 16 amino acids. The CDR3 nucleotides are TGTGCCATCAGTGAGCAGACAGGGGTTGGCGCCGGGGAGCTGTTTTTT. Its protein product is CAISEQTGVGAGELFF.

The chain couples TRBV5-1 to TRBJ1-2, with TRBD1 matching over 9 bases. Trimming at V came to 4 bases and at J to 4 bases, leaving 5 bases not matched to a gene. Germline CDR1 and CDR2: SGHRS and YFSETQ. This CDR3 spans 14 amino acids. The chain's CDR3 is CASSPRGQGYGYTF. In DNA form, the CDR3 reads TGCGCCAGCAGCCCGAGGGGACAGGGCTATGGCTACACCTTC.

The rearrangement links TRBV7-9 to TRBJ2-3; 8 nucleotides align to TRBD2. Unmatched junction bases numbered 5, after V lost 4 bases and J lost 5 bases. Germline loops: CDR1 SEHNR, CDR2 FQNEAQ (reference sequence). CDR3 length: 14 amino acids. CDR3 DNA sequence: TGTGCCAGCAGCTGGGGACTAGAAGGAGATACGCAGTATTTT. Its translation: CASSWGLEGDTQYF.

This rearrangement joins TRBV7-9 to TRBJ2-7, with D possibly TRBD2 on 6 matching bases. Germline CDR1 reads SEHNR; CDR2 reads FQNEAQ (reference sequence). This CDR3 is built from 13 residues. Trimming took off 5 bases at V and 4 bases at J, with 12 bases between the two ends. CDR3 bases: TGTGCCAGCAGCAACGTAGGGAGGTACGAGCAGTACTTC. It translates to CASSNVGRYEQYF. The variable domain in full, completed from reference TRBV7-9 and TRBJ2-7, reads DTGVSQNPRHKITKRGQNVTFRCDPISEHNRLYWYRQTLGQGPEFLTYFQNEAQLEKSRLLSDRFSAERPKGSFSTLEIQRTEQGDSAMYLCASSNVGRYEQYFGPGTRLTVT.

CDR3 amino acids: CSVWTSGTDTQYF. In nucleotides, the CDR3 is TGCAGCGTTTGGACTAGCGGCACAGATACGCAGTATTTT. This chain uses TRBV29-1 with TRBJ2-3, with 9 bases that match TRBD2. V lost 5 bases, J lost 1 base, and 1 base stayed unmatched. This CDR3 has 13 amino acids. The germline gives CDR1 SQVTM, CDR2 ANQGSEA.

J is TRBJ2-7 and V is TRBV6-5; 11 bases agree with TRBD2. V was pared by 2 bases and J by 0 bases, with 3 bases of the junction left unmatched. This CDR3 spans 16 amino acids. Germline values: CDR1 MNHEY, CDR2 SVGAGI. The CDR3 DNA follows: TGTGCCAGCAGTTACGGGACTAGCGGCTACTCCTACGAGCAGTACTTC. It yields the protein CASSYGTSGYSYEQYF.

This clone is a singleton in its sample. The gene calls are TRBV10-3 and TRBJ2-5; TRBD2 matches 12 bases. This CDR3 spans 16 amino acids. J gave up 2 bases and V 4 bases, and 5 bases lay outside the gene matches. CDR1 ENHRY and CDR2 SYGVKD come from the germline V gene. The CDR3 sequence is CAISARTSGVQETQYF. CDR3 nucleotides: TGTGCCATCAGTGCCCGGACTAGCGGGGTTCAAGAGACCCAGTACTTC.

The chain links TRBV14 to TRBJ2-7, with D uncertain. V lost 0 bases and J 6 bases, leaving 15 bases between the germline ends. The CDR3 length is 15 residues. CDR1 and CDR2 (germline): SGHDN, FVKESK. The DNA for the CDR3 is TGTGCCAGCAGCCAAGACCGCGGTTGGTGGCGCGAGCAGTACTTC. It codes for CASSQDRGWWREQYF. Looking up the rest from reference TRBV14 and TRBJ2-7 gives the full variable domain: EAGVTQFPSHSVIEKGQTVTLRCDPISGHDNLYWYRRVMGKEIKFLLHFVKESKQDESGMPNNRFLAERTGGTYSTLKVQPAELEDSGVYFCASSQDRGWWREQYFGPGTRLTVT.

The chain couples TRBV6-1 to TRBJ2-7, with D possibly matching TRBD1 (6 bases). Trimming took off 1 base at V and 1 base at J, with 11 bases between the two ends. The CDR3 has 15 amino acids. Germline V gene lookup returns CDR1 MNHNS and CDR2 SASEGT. The CDR3 protein is CASSEGWTASYEQYF. The CDR3 bases are TGTGCCAGCAGTGAAGGTTGGACAGCGTCCTACGAGCAGTACTTC.

V gene TRBV7-9 combines with J gene TRBJ2-1; 9 bases are a match to TRBD2. The CDR3 length is 17 residues. Germline V gene sequence: CDR1 SEHNR, CDR2 FQNEAQ (reference sequence). V gave up 0 bases and J gave up 8 bases; unmatched junction bases: 11. CDR3 sequence (DNA): TGTGCCAGCAGCTTAGCCCCCGGGACTAGCAGGTCCGATGAGCAGTTCTTC. Protein product: CASSLAPGTSRSDEQFF.

The V gene is TRBV14, the J gene TRBJ2-1; D is unresolved. V lost 4 bases, J lost 4 bases, and 5 bases lay in between. CDR3 length: 12 residues. Germline values: CDR1 SGHDN, CDR2 FVKESK. The CDR3 loop is CASSPSYNEQFF. In DNA, the CDR3 is TGTGCCAGCAGCCCCTCTTACAATGAGCAGTTCTTC.

This clone was counted a single time. The gene calls are TRBV9 and TRBJ2-2, with D perhaps TRBD1 (6 bases). CDR1 is SGDLS, CDR2 YYNGEE, per germline. Between the trimmed V and J ends, which lost 0 bases and 5 bases, there was a span of 17 bases. This CDR3 is built from 17 residues. The CDR3 loop is CASSVGTGKSGTGELFF. As DNA, the CDR3 is TGTGCCAGCAGCGTAGGAACAGGGAAATCAGGGACCGGGGAGCTGTTTTTT.

This chain links TRBV28 with TRBJ2-2; 8 bases fit TRBD2. Germline CDR1 is MDHEN and CDR2 is SYDVKM. CDR3 size: 15 residues. V gave up 2 bases and J gave up 5 bases; unmatched junction bases: 4. CDR3 loop: CASSLVGRGTGELFF. DNA for the CDR3: TGTGCCAGCAGTTTAGTCGGGAGGGGTACCGGGGAGCTGTTTTTT.

This chain connects TRBV5-1 to TRBJ2-5, with D perhaps matching TRBD2 (5 bases). The CDR3 totals 16 residues. Trimming pared 0 bases from V and 2 bases from J, leaving 14 bases between. Germline assignment: CDR1 SGHRS and CDR2 YFSETQ. This CDR3 reads CASSLGGSGIQETQYF. The CDR3 DNA sequence: TGCGCCAGCAGCTTGGGCGGGTCGGGAATTCAAGAGACCCAGTACTTC.

This clone appeared once. V gene TRBV2 combines with J gene TRBJ1-2; a possible D gene is TRBD1 (5 bases). Trimming cost V 6 bases and J 4 bases, with 18 bases left between them. The germline V gene encodes CDR1 SNHLY and CDR2 FYNNEI. This CDR3 has 15 residues. The CDR3 here is CASSAGPTNLYGYTF. The CDR3 coding sequence is TGTGCCAGCAGCGCGGGACCGACGAACCTCTATGGCTACACCTTC.

This sequence joins TRBV29-1 and TRBJ1-4; the D is unclear. Trimming shortened V by 7 bases and J by 7 bases, and 13 bases separated the two germline ends. There are 12 residues in the CDR3. Looked up from germline, CDR1 is SQVTM and CDR2 is ANQGSEA. The CDR3: CSGLGRGEKLFF. DNA for the CDR3: TGCAGCGGCCTGGGGAGAGGTGAAAAACTGTTTTTT.